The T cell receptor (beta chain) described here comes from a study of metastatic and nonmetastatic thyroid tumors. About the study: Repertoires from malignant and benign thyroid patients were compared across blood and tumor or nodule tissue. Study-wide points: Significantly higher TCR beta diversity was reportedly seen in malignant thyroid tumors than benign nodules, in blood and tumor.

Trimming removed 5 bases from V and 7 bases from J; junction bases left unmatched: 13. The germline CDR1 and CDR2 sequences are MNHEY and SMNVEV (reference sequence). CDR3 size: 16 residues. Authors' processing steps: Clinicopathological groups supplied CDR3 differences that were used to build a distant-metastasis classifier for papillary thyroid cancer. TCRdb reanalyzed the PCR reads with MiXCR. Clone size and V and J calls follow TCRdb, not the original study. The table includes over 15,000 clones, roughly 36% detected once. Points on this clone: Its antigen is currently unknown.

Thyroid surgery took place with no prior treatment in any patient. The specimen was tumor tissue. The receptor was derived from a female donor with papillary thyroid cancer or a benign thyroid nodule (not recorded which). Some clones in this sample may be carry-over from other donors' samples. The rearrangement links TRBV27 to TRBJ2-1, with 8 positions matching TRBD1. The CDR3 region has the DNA TGTGCCAGCAGTCCCCAGAACAGGGGGAATCTTAATGAGCAGTTCTTC. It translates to CASSPQNRGNLNEQFF.